The next 25 T cell receptor beta chains were all read from a single sample in a study of control samples from healthy donors and cancer patients. TCRdb keeps only in-frame clones here, not all; method: immunoSEQ multiplex PCR. The table records about 85,000 clones, around nine tenths of them present only once. The sequenced sample consisted of blood. The receptors were sampled from a man aged 50 or older in good health.

The V gene is TRBV10-3, the J gene TRBJ1-6, with 7 bases lining up with TRBD1. V was pared by 7 bases and J by 5 bases, with 5 bases of the junction left unmatched. Germline assignment: CDR1 ENHRY and CDR2 SYGVKD. The CDR3 has 14 amino acids. The CDR3 sequence is CAITWDSNNSPLHF. The CDR3 nucleotides are TGTGCCATCACCTGGGACAGTAATAATTCACCCCTCCACTTT.

This clone was observed a single time. The chain couples TRBV15 to TRBJ1-3, with a possible D match to TRBD1 (5 bases). The germline gives CDR1 LNHNV, CDR2 YYDKDF (reference sequence). Trimming took off 2 bases at V and 8 bases at J, with 13 bases between the two ends. The CDR3 sequence is 14 residues long. The CDR3 sequence: CATSRTGVWDTIYF. The CDR3 coding sequence is TGTGCCACCAGCAGAACGGGGGTTTGGGACACCATATATTTT.

The V and J genes are TRBV12-3 or TRBV12-4 and TRBJ1-4, with 7 bases fitting TRBD1. V lost 4 bases to trimming and J lost 8 bases; unmatched junction nucleotides: 4. The CDR3 has 13 residues. CDR3 region: CASSSDREEKLFF. Here the CDR3 DNA reads TGTGCCAGCAGTTCAGACAGGGAAGAAAAACTGTTTTTT.

Concerning this clone itself: Germline is not matched at one junction end, which may reflect a read error. This chain connects TRBV15 to TRBJ2-6, with 7 bases fitting TRBD1. This CDR3 is 15 amino acids long. CDR1 is LNHNV and CDR2 is YYDKDF in the germline V gene (reference sequence). CDR3: CATSGDRAGANVLTF. For the CDR3, the DNA is TGTGCCACCAGCGGAGACAGGGCGGGGGCCAACGTCCTGACTTTC. Variable domain in full (rest from reference TRBV15 and TRBJ2-6): DAMVIQNPRYQVTQFGKPVTLSCSQTLNHNVMYWYQQKSSQAPKLLFHYYDKDFNNEADTPDNFQSRRPNTSFCFLDIRSPGLGDTAMYLCATSGDRAGANVLTFGAGSRLTVL.

The chain has TRBV7-6 and TRBJ1-1; no definite D call. There are 13 residues in the CDR3. The V gene's germline CDR1 is SGHVS and CDR2 FNYEAQ. Deletions cut 3 bases from V and 1 base from J, with 6 bases between. CDR3 sequence: CASSLAGNTEAFF. The DNA for the CDR3 is TGTGCCAGCAGCTTGGCCGGGAACACTGAAGCTTTCTTT.

There are a few counts of this clone. The chain combines TRBV18 with TRBJ2-1, with 7 bases identical to TRBD1. Germline V gene sequence: CDR1 KGHSH, CDR2 LQKENI. Germline trimming cut 1 base from V and 0 bases from J; bases unmatched to any gene: 0. This CDR3 spans 15 amino acids. CDR3 nucleotides: TGTGCCAGCTCACCACGGGACAGCTCCTACAATGAGCAGTTCTTC. This codes for CASSPRDSSYNEQFF.

This clone has only a few counts. The chain recombines TRBV30 with TRBJ2-7; 11 bases match TRBD2. The CDR3 contains 14 residues. In germline, CDR1 is GTSNPN, CDR2 SVGIG (reference sequence). Losses at the gene ends were 3 bases for V and 0 bases for J; bases not matched to a gene: 1. CDR3: CAWRGTSGSYEQYF. DNA of the CDR3: TGTGCCTGGAGAGGGACTAGCGGCTCCTACGAGCAGTACTTC. Complete variable domain (other parts from reference TRBV30 and TRBJ2-7): SQTIHQWPATLVQPVGSPLSLECTVEGTSNPNLYWYRQAAGRGLQLLFYSVGIGQISSEVPQNLSASRPQDRQFILSSKKLLLSDSGFYLCAWRGTSGSYEQYFGPGTRLTVT.

The chain links TRBV6-6 to TRBJ1-5; D remains ambiguous. Looked up from germline, CDR1 is MNHNY and CDR2 is SVGAGI (reference sequence). The CDR3 extends over 16 amino acids. The V end was cut by 2 bases, the J end by 4 bases, with 15 bases between. This CDR3 is CASSYPSDAFNQPQHF. The DNA for the CDR3 is TGTGCCAGCAGTTACCCTTCTGATGCTTTTAATCAGCCCCAGCATTTT.

This chain uses TRBV19 with TRBJ1-6; D gene uncertain. Germline V CDR1 and CDR2: LNHDA, SQIVND (reference sequence). The CDR3 spans 15 residues. CDR3 loop: CASRRLTNTNSPLHF. Here the CDR3 DNA reads TGTGCTTCAAGACGGCTGACTAATACGAATTCACCCCTCCACTTT.

The gene calls are TRBV7-9 and TRBJ1-4; possible D gene TRBD1, 6 bases. Trimming stripped 1 base from V and 7 bases from J, with 7 bases between. The CDR3 spans 13 residues. CDR1 and CDR2 (germline): SEHNR, FQNEAQ (reference sequence). The CDR3 sequence: CASSLGTAEKLFF. In DNA, the CDR3 is TGTGCCAGCAGCTTAGGGACAGCTGAAAAACTGTTTTTT. Supplemented by reference TRBV7-9 and TRBJ1-4, the full variable domain reads DTGVSQNPRHKITKRGQNVTFRCDPISEHNRLYWYRQTLGQGPEFLTYFQNEAQLEKSRLLSDRFSAERPKGSFSTLEIQRTEQGDSAMYLCASSLGTAEKLFFGSGTQLSVL.

This chain connects TRBV5-6 to TRBJ1-1, with TRBD1 identical over 8 bases. The CDR3 extends over 15 amino acids. Trimming removed 0 bases from V and 0 bases from J; junction bases left unmatched: 1. Germline V lookup: CDR1 SGHDT, CDR2 YYEEEE. The CDR3 reads CASSLVTGVNTEAFF. CDR3 sequence (DNA): TGTGCCAGCAGCTTGGTGACAGGGGTGAACACTGAAGCTTTCTTT.

The V call is TRBV19, the J call TRBJ1-2; tentative D call: TRBD1 (6 bases). Germline CDR1 is LNHDA and CDR2 is SQIVND (reference sequence). Trimming left V 5 bases short and J 0 bases short, with 16 bases between. The CDR3 has 16 residues. The CDR3 DNA sequence: TGTGCCAGTAGTCCCTGGGGGGGACAAACTAACTATGGCTACACCTTC. The encoded protein is CASSPWGGQTNYGYTF.

The rearrangement uses TRBV24-1 and TRBJ2-1; 9 bases fit TRBD1. In germline, CDR1 is KGHDR, CDR2 SFDVKD. This CDR3 is built from 15 residues. V lost 5 bases to trimming and J lost 9 bases; unmatched junction nucleotides: 10. CDR3 in DNA: TGTGCCACCAGTGGTGGGACAGGGAGTAAGATTGAGCAGTTCTTC. It codes for CATSGGTGSKIEQFF.

The rearrangement joins TRBV19 to TRBJ2-7; 8 bases are a match to TRBD1. Unmatched junction bases numbered 10, after V lost 5 bases and J lost 4 bases. CDR3 length: 15 residues. CDR1 and CDR2 from the germline V gene are LNHDA and SQIVND (reference sequence). Here the CDR3 reads CASSLRQGPSYEQYF. In nucleotides, the CDR3 is TGTGCCAGTAGTCTTCGACAGGGGCCCTCGTACGAGCAGTACTTC. Supplemented by reference TRBV19 and TRBJ2-7, the full variable domain reads DGGITQSPKYLFRKEGQNVTLSCEQNLNHDAMYWYRQDPGQGLRLIYYSQIVNDFQKGDIAEGYSVSREKKESFPLTVTSAQKNPTAFYLCASSLRQGPSYEQYFGPGTRLTVT.

The CDR3 reads CASSGWWGTGADTQYF. CDR3 nucleotides: TGTGCCAGCAGTGGGTGGTGGGGGACAGGGGCAGATACGCAGTATTTT. This chain links TRBV2 with TRBJ2-3, with 10 nucleotides matching TRBD1. Germline CDR1 reads SNHLY; CDR2 reads FYNNEI. This CDR3 contains 16 residues. Unmatched junction bases numbered 8, after V lost 4 bases and J lost 4 bases.

The chain carries TRBV4-1 and TRBJ1-3, with 7 bases aligning to TRBD1. The CDR3 length is 15 residues. Germline values: CDR1 MGHRA, CDR2 YSYEKL. With V trimmed by 3 bases and J by 0 bases, 2 bases remained unmatched. As DNA, the CDR3 is TGCGCCAGCAGCCACACAGGGGTCTCTGGAAACACCATATATTTT. It is translated as CASSHTGVSGNTIYF.

The rearrangement joins TRBV7-2 to TRBJ1-2; a weak D match, TRBD1 (5 bases). The CDR3 is made up of 16 amino acids. V lost 5 bases and J 6 bases, leaving 22 bases between the germline ends. Germline V gene sequence: CDR1 SGHTA, CDR2 FQGNSA. The CDR3 coding sequence is TGTGCCAGCAGCACCCGACCGTCGAGTCTAGGGGATGGCTACACCTTC. It specifies CASSTRPSSLGDGYTF.

Note on this clone: Mismatch with germline at one junction end may stem from a read error. The V call is TRBV7-7, the J call TRBJ2-3; no clear D. This CDR3 spans 14 amino acids. Germline V lookup: CDR1 SSHAT, CDR2 FNYEAQ (reference sequence). CDR3 in amino acids: CASSLTDPEDTQYF. The CDR3 DNA follows: TGTGCTAGCAGCCTAACGGATCCGGAGGATACGCAGTATTTT.

V is TRBV28 and J is TRBJ1-2; D gene uncertain. The CDR3 extends over 15 amino acids. Germline V gives CDR1 MDHEN, CDR2 SYDVKM. V was clipped by 1 base and J by 7 bases, with 16 bases between them. The CDR3 region is CASSLLSPGSGGYTF. In DNA, the CDR3 is TGTGCCAGCAGTTTATTGTCACCGGGTTCGGGTGGCTACACCTTC.

The chain carries TRBV28 and TRBJ1-5; TRBD1 might be the D (5 bases). Trimming stripped 2 bases from V and 8 bases from J, with 13 bases between. This CDR3 is 14 amino acids long. Germline V gives CDR1 MDHEN, CDR2 SYDVKM. The CDR3 DNA reads TGTGCCAGCAGTTTAGGGGACCCCGGGGAGCCCCAGCATTTT. Protein: CASSLGDPGEPQHF.

This chain uses TRBV29-1 with TRBJ2-1; 13 positions match TRBD2. The length of the CDR3 is 17 residues. Germline assignment: CDR1 SQVTM and CDR2 ANQGSEA. V trimming: 6 bases; J trimming: 9 bases; junction bases outside the gene matches: 17. CDR3 sequence: CSVAEPGLAGSSGEQFF. CDR3 in DNA: TGCAGCGTGGCGGAACCGGGACTAGCGGGGTCGTCTGGTGAGCAGTTCTTC.

This chain links TRBV7-9 with TRBJ2-7; D is perhaps TRBD2 (7 bases). V lost 3 bases, J lost 5 bases, and 17 bases lay in between. The CDR3 extends over 15 amino acids. Germline V CDR1 and CDR2: SEHNR, FQNEAQ (reference sequence). The CDR3 is CASSLGGLVRDEQYF. The DNA for the CDR3 is TGTGCCAGCAGCTTGGGGGGGCTAGTACGGGACGAGCAGTACTTC.

The chain joins TRBV7-6 to TRBJ1-3; D is perhaps TRBD1 (5 bases). Germline values: CDR1 SGHVS, CDR2 FNYEAQ. The V end was cut by 5 bases, the J end by 0 bases, with 11 bases between. The CDR3 spans 15 residues. The CDR3 is CASSLVDSSGNTIYF. For the CDR3, the DNA is TGTGCCAGCAGCCTAGTAGACAGCTCTGGAAACACCATATATTTT.

CDR3 DNA sequence: TGTGCCAGCAGCCCAGGGGCCAACGTCCTGACTTTC. Its translation is CASSPGANVLTF. This sequence joins TRBV9 and TRBJ2-6; the D is unclear. The CDR3 extends over 12 amino acids. Germline V gene sequence: CDR1 SGDLS, CDR2 YYNGEE. V was cut by 4 bases and J by 4 bases, with 3 bases left in between.

The rearrangement links TRBV10-3 to TRBJ2-7; TRBD1 aligns across 7 bases. Germline V gene sequence: CDR1 ENHRY, CDR2 SYGVKD. Trimming removed 5 bases from V and 5 bases from J; junction bases left unmatched: 9. This CDR3 spans 14 amino acids. The CDR3 bases are TGTGCCATCAGTAACCGACAGGGCGTCCACGAGCAGTACTTC. It is translated as CAISNRQGVHEQYF.